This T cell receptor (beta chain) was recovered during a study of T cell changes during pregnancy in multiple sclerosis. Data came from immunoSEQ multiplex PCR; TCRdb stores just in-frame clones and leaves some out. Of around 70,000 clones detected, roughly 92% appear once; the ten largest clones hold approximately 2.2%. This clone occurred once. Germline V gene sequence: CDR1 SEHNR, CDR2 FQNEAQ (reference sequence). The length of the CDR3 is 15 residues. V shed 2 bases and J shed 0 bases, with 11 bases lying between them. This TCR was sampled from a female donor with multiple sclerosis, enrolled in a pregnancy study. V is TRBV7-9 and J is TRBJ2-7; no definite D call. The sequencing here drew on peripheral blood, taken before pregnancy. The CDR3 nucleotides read TGTGCCAGCAGCTTACCGGGTCGACGCTCCTACGAGCAGTACTTC. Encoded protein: CASSLPGRRSYEQYF. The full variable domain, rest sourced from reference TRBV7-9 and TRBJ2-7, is DTGVSQNPRHKITKRGQNVTFRCDPISEHNRLYWYRQTLGQGPEFLTYFQNEAQLEKSRLLSDRFSAERPKGSFSTLEIQRTEQGDSAMYLCASSLPGRRSYEQYFGPGTRLTVT.